The table lists the clone carrying this T cell receptor (beta chain) with a few counts. The antigen is undetermined. This specimen comes from a study of identical twins. Template switching added a universal primer binding site, and final cDNA carried unique molecular identifiers. TCRdb fed the 5' RACE reads into MiXCR, producing one record per CDR3 protein. This repertoire shows 690,000 or so distinct CDR3 sequences, 8% to 9% found once; its top ten account for approximately 0.89%. This CDR3 region has 13 residues. The V end lost 5 bases, the J end lost 1 base, and 8 bases lay between the germline ends. In germline, CDR1 is SGHTA, CDR2 FQGNSA. Whole-study findings and limits: Out-of-frame alpha sequences shared by twins were enriched for low generation probability. Among beta out-of-frame sequences, excess sharing between twins appeared weaker.

This same sample was also taken into another study, of yellow fever vaccine responses in identical twins.

This clonotype originated in a woman between 18 and 30 years old in good health. The source material was PBMCs. This sequence joins TRBV7-2 and TRBJ1-1; D remains unclear. The CDR3 here is CASSRRRNTEAFF. Here the CDR3 DNA reads TGTGCCAGCAGCCGTAGGAGGAACACTGAAGCTTTCTTT.